This T cell receptor (beta chain) is from a study of cytomegalovirus exposure and HLA in healthy donors. Overall study results and limits: A later look showed TCR association rates differing by HLA locus, highest for DRB1 and lowest for HLA-C. Analysis was carried out at a later point, and it linked a missense DCLRE1C variant to TCR beta V- and J-gene trimming.

Primers included in the PCR were 60 Vbeta and 13 Jbeta primers. Clones were sequenced by immunoSEQ multiplex PCR, and TCRdb holds only the in-frame ones, with some missing. The profile shows 110,000 to 150,000 clones, about 80% of them singletons. The table lists this clone with a count of one. Its specificity is not known. J was trimmed by 1 base and V by 1 base; bases with no gene match: 2. CDR1 and CDR2 (germline): LNHNV, YYDKDF (reference sequence). The CDR3 is 16 amino acids. The chain links TRBV15 to TRBJ2-3; 10 nucleotides match TRBD2. The specimen was PBMCs. This sequence originates from a young woman in good health and CMV-seropositive. The CDR3 reads CATSRAGTSGTDTQYF. CDR3 sequence (DNA): TGTGCCACCAGCAGAGCAGGGACTAGCGGCACAGATACGCAGTATTTT.